This TCR beta chain was identified in a study of CD8 T cells in Susac syndrome. About this clonotype: The antigen is not known.

Reverse transcription of about 0.45 to 1 ug RNA used random hexamers. TCR beta CDR3 was amplified by immunoSEQ covering 54 Vbeta and 13 Jbeta. One entry per CDR3 protein, called by TCRdb with MiXCR from the immunoSEQ multiplex PCR reads. This table holds under 200,000 distinct CDR3 sequences, 90% to 95% found once. It was healthy donors who served as the controls, matched for age and sex. Negative isolation yielded CD8+ and CD4+ T cells; FACS enriched TEMRA cells. General study findings and limits: As the study acknowledged, the number of individuals who were part of its TCR sequencing and HLA analysis was relatively small.

The CDR3 extends over 15 amino acids. V lost 4 bases, J lost 0 bases, and 11 bases lay in between. Germline loops: CDR1 SGHTA, CDR2 FQGNSA. The material sequenced was CD4+ T cells from PBMCs. The chain uses TRBV7-2 and TRBJ2-3, with D unresolved. This receptor was obtained from a human donor in good health. CDR3 amino acids: CASSSPRTSTDTQYF. CDR3 DNA: TGTGCCAGCAGCTCTCCTCGGACGAGCACAGATACGCAGTATTTT.